This TCR beta chain came from a study of blood T cell repertoires in COVID-19 (TCRdb year 2020). Regarding the research as a whole: Samples covering the acute and convalescent phases of COVID-19 were provided by collaborators in the United States, Italy and Spain. The material from the prospective study consisted of cDNA or gDNA derived from T cells, B-cell-depleted T cells, or PBMCs. The dataset comprised deeply sampled blood TCRbeta repertoires from subjects exposed to, actively infected with, or recovered from COVID-19. The repertoires were released in a freely available public database intended as a resource for research on the immune response to SARS-CoV-2. Samples were obtained from the ongoing ImmuneRACE study (first 160 participants) and from about 1,300 subjects provided by 6 global collaborators. Sample metadata almost always included a de-identified subject ID, COVID-19 status, age in years and sex. Where HLA class I and class II types were available, the types were taken from metadata supplied by the sample provider, not from assay-based typing. Study-level results and caveats: The amount of clinical and demographic metadata varied by source and participant and was provided uncurated.

The collaborating institutions used their own protocols to collect whole blood in K2EDTA tubes. Collaborator samples were shipped for TCRbeta analysis as frozen whole blood, isolated PBMCs, or DNA extracted from either sample type. As to this clone: The antigen this receptor binds is unknown. No base quality information exists; no much larger clone differs at one position.

TCRbeta CDR3 regions were amplified from genomic DNA by means of the immunoSEQ Assay, a bias-controlled multiplex PCR. In the authors' own workflow: Nucleated cell counts per sample were estimated from amplification of reference gene primers within the assay. To quantify the absolute abundance of each unique TCRbeta CDR3 rearrangement, sequence reads were collapsed and filtered. For each sample, productive Simpson clonality was calculated as the square root of Simpson's diversity index across productive rearrangements. Sourced from immuneACCESS, this table was stored by TCRdb with only in-frame sequences that have V and J called. A share of the clones is absent; for the studies checked, an unresolved V gene accounts for under half, and the remainder has no known explanation. V, J and clone size reflect that table, while D and trimming were determined from the DNA. Across this sample there are 150,000 to 200,000 clones, with just over 85% seen only once. Clones ranked in the top ten supply over 7.5% of the sample.

V loses 5 bases of germline sequence and J loses 0 bases, and the interval between the two ends is 11 bases. The germline V gene encodes CDR1 MNHEY and CDR2 SVGAGI. From the cysteine up to the phenylalanine, the CDR3 has a length of 14 residues. The sequence is cut down to CDR3 DNA, 42 bases in frame from base 1. The rearranged chain carries TRBV6-5 and TRBJ2-7; there is no confident call for the D gene. The sample taken for sequencing was peripheral blood. The TCR comes from a man aged 45-65 years with active or convalescent COVID-19. CDR3 region: CASSILLGSYEQYF. The DNA is TGTGCCAGCAGTATACTCCTCGGCTCCTACGAGCAGTACTTC.